This TCR beta chain came from a study of T cell responses to AZD1222 COVID-19 vaccine. The junction had 4 bases not matched to a gene; V was cut back by 3 bases and J by 8 bases. Germline V gene data show CDR1 as KGHSH and CDR2 as LQKENI. The CDR3 consists of 14 residues. For this clone: Its antigen is not known.

General study findings and limits: Recipients of two AZD1222 doses showed rising Spike-specific TCR breadth and depth. Baseline antibody screening turned up just a handful of seropositive AZD1222 recipients. Donors, mostly white British, included more females; clonal diversity was possibly underestimated.

TCRdb's copy holds only in-frame clones and misses some; the assay was immunoSEQ multiplex PCR. Among 150,000 or so clones listed, 80% to 95% were seen once. This TCR came from an adult who received the AZD1222 COVID-19 vaccine. The V call is TRBV18, the J call TRBJ1-6, with 7 nucleotides matching TRBD1. The sample was peripheral blood, taken 28 days after the second AZD1222 dose. The CDR3 sequence is CASSPTGVDSPLHF. DNA of the CDR3: TGTGCCAGCTCACCTACAGGGGTTGATTCACCCCTCCACTTT.